The clone carrying this TCR beta chain was found a few times. The antigen remains undetermined. TCRdb re-analysed the RT-PCR reads in MiXCR, keeping a single row per CDR3 protein. The sample consists of 500,000 to 650,000 distinct CDR3 sequences, approximately 7.6% of them appearing once. The entry originates in a study of response to subunit inactivated influenza vaccine. The CDR3 loop spans 15 amino acids. Losses at the gene ends were 8 bases for V and 4 bases for J; bases not matched to a gene: 12. Study-level results: The authors put forward the suggestion that each seasonal influenza vaccination may bring in only a limited number of new T cells.

The J gene is TRBJ2-5, the V gene TRBV23-1, with 8 nucleotides matching TRBD2. TRBV23-1 is sorted into the ORF group, with uncertain function. The TCR originated in a man between 50 and 69 years old who received an inactivated influenza vaccine. The sequencing here drew on PBMCs from blood, taken around 25 months after vaccination. This CDR3 reads CASPFLGLAVETQYF. CDR3 DNA sequence: TGCGCCAGCCCTTTTTTAGGACTAGCAGTAGAGACCCAGTACTTC.